This T cell receptor (beta chain) was obtained from a study of blood T cell repertoires in COVID-19. Profiling relied on immunoSEQ multiplex PCR, and the TCRdb table lists in-frame clones only, not all of them. The data contain approximately 290,000 clones, more than 65% of them singletons. The germline gives CDR1 SGHKS, CDR2 YYEKEE (reference sequence). This CDR3 has 15 residues. The V gene lost 2 bases and the J gene lost 0 bases, with 12 bases spanning the gap. Seattle enrolled patients during active infection and tracked them longitudinally. This clonotype was sampled from a person aged 65-85 years with COVID-19, enrolled during active disease. The sequenced material came from peripheral blood. The chain carries TRBV5-5 and TRBJ2-7; a possible D gene is TRBD1 (6 bases). CDR3 amino acids: CASSLLTGSSYEQYF. As DNA, the CDR3 is TGTGCCAGCAGCTTACTTACAGGGAGCTCCTACGAGCAGTACTTC.